The present TCR beta chain was sequenced within a study of blood T cell repertoires in COVID-19. The overall study: From the United States, Italy and Spain came samples of acute and convalescent COVID-19. Sources were T cells, B-cell-depleted T cells, or PBMCs; the material itself was cDNA or gDNA.

Germline values: CDR1 GTSNPN, CDR2 SVGIG (reference sequence). V was clipped by 3 bases and J by 0 bases, with 10 bases between them. The CDR3 totals 14 residues. As handled by the study authors: Nucleated cell counts were estimated from reference gene primer amplification. The protocol was immunoSEQ multiplex PCR, while the TCRdb copy is restricted to in-frame clones and leaves out a portion. The V and J calls and the clone size are those of that table, but D and trimming were determined from the DNA. The table records around 500,000 clones, 70% to 90% of them present only once. Material: peripheral blood. J is TRBJ2-3 and V is TRBV30; tentative D call: TRBD1 (6 bases). This clonotype originated in a human donor in a cohort sampled during active COVID-19. Here the CDR3 DNA reads TGTGCCTGGAGAGTCAGGGGAAGCACAGATACGCAGTATTTT. Translated, it gives CAWRVRGSTDTQYF.